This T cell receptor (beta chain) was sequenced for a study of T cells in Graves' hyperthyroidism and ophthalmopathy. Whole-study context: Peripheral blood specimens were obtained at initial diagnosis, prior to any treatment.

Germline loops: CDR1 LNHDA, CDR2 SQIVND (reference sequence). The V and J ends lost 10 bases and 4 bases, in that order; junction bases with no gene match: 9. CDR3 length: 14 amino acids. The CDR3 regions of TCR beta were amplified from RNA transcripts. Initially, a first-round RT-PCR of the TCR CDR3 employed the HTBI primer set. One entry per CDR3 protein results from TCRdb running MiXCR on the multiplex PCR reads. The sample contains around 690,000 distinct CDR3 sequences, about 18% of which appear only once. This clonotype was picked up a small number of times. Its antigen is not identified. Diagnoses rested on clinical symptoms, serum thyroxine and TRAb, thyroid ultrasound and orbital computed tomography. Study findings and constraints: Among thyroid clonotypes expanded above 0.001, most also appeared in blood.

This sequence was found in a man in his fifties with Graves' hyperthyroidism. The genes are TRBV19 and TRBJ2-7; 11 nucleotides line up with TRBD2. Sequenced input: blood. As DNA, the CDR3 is TGTGCCACAACGACGACTAGCGGGGCTTACGAGCAGTACTTC. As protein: CATTTTSGAYEQYF.